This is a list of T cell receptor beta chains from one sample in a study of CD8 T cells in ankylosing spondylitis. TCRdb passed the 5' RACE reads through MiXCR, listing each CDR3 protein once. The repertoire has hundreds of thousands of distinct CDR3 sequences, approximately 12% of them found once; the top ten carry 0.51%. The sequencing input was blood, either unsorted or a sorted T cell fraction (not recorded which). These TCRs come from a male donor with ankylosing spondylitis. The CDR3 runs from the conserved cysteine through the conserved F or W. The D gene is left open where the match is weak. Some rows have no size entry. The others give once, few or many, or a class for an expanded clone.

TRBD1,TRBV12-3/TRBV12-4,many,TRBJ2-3,CASRVSGTGGDTQYF,TGTGCCAGCAGGGTGTCCGGGACAGGGGGGGATACGCAGTATTTT
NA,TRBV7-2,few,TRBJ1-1,CASSYLREGAEAFF,TGTGCCAGCAGCTACCTACGGGAGGGCGCTGAAGCTTTCTTT
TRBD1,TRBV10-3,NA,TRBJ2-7,CAISTRDRGIYEQYF,TGTGCCATCAGTACCCGGGACAGGGGTATCTACGAGCAGTACTTC
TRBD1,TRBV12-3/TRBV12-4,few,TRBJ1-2,CASSLGQGYDGYTF,TGTGCCAGCAGTTTAGGACAGGGCTACGATGGCTACACCTTC
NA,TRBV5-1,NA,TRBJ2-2,CASATGQHTGELFF,TGCGCCAGCGCCACGGGGCAGCACACCGGGGAGCTGTTTTTT
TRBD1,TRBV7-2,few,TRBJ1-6,CASSPSGQYNSPLHF,TGTGCCAGCAGCCCCTCGGGACAGTATAATTCACCCCTCCACTTT
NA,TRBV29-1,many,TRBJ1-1,CSVGEGLGTEAFF,TGCAGCGTTGGGGAGGGTTTGGGCACTGAAGCTTTCTTT
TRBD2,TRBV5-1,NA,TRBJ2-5,CASSLGFRGGETQYF,TGCGCCAGCAGCTTGGGGTTCCGCGGGGGAGAGACCCAGTACTTC
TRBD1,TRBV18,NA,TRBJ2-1,CASSPPGQDPRNEQFF,TGTGCCAGCTCACCGCCGGGACAGGACCCCCGGAATGAGCAGTTCTTC
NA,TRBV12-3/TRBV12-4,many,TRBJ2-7,CASSQLRNSEQYF,TGTGCCAGCAGTCAACTACGTAACAGCGAGCAGTACTTC
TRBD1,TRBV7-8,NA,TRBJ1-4,CASSLRDREFHEKLFF,TGTGCCAGCAGCCTCCGGGACAGGGAATTTCATGAAAAACTGTTTTTT
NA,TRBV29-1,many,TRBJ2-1,CSVASASNEQFF,TGCAGCGTGGCTAGCGCCAGCAATGAGCAGTTCTTC
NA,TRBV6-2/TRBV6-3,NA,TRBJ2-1,CASSFRSEVYNEQFF,TGTGCCAGCAGTTTTAGGTCCGAGGTTTACAATGAGCAGTTCTTC
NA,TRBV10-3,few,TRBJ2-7,CAISEWGREQYF,TGTGCCATCAGTGAGTGGGGTCGCGAGCAGTACTTC
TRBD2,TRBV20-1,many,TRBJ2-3,CSAPSSGGGTDTQYF,TGCAGTGCTCCTTCTAGCGGGGGGGGCACAGATACGCAGTATTTT
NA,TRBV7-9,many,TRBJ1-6,CASSTTGQSPLHF,TGTGCCAGCAGCACAACAGGACAATCACCCCTCCACTTT
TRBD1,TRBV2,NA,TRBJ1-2,CASSLGGGHYGYTF,TGTGCCAGCAGTTTAGGGGGCGGTCACTATGGCTACACCTTC
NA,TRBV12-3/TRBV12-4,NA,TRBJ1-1,CASSLPAPNTEAFF,TGTGCCAGCAGTTTACCAGCTCCGAACACTGAAGCTTTCTTT
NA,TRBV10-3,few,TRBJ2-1,CAISEFALERNNEQFF,TGTGCCATCAGTGAGTTCGCACTAGAGAGAAACAATGAGCAGTTCTTC
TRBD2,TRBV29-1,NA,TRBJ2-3,CSVDWGGRADTQYF,TGCAGCGTTGATTGGGGCGGGAGGGCAGATACGCAGTATTTT
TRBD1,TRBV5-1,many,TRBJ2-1,CASSLQGESYNEQFF,TGCGCCAGCAGCCTACAGGGGGAATCATACAATGAGCAGTTCTTC
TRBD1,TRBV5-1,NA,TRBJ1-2,CASSLPLDRVGGYTF,TGCGCCAGCAGCTTACCCCTCGACAGGGTTGGTGGCTACACCTTC
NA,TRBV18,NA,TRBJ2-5,CASSQTGTPRETQYF,TGTGCCAGCTCACAAACCGGGACACCGCGGGAGACCCAGTACTTC
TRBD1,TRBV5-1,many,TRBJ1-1,CASSSLRDRGDTEAFF,TGCGCCAGCAGCTCCCTACGGGACAGGGGAGACACTGAAGCTTTCTTT
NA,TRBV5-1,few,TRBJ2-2,CASTLGVTGELFF,TGCGCCAGCACCCTGGGGGTTACCGGGGAGCTGTTTTTT
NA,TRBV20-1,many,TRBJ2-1,CSPGPRNSEQFF,TGCAGCCCGGGACCCCGAAATAGTGAGCAGTTCTTC
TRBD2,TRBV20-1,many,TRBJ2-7,CSARDLGLDREQYF,TGCAGTGCTAGAGATCTAGGACTAGACCGCGAGCAGTACTTC
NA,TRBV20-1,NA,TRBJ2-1,CSALGGGNEQFF,TGCAGTGCCCTCGGGGGCGGGAATGAGCAGTTCTTC
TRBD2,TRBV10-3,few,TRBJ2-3,CAISPSGRGTDTQYF,TGTGCCATCAGTCCTAGCGGGAGAGGAACAGATACGCAGTATTTT
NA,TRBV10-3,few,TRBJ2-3,CAISVLGAGTDTQYF,TGTGCCATCAGTGTTCTAGGGGCAGGCACAGATACGCAGTATTTT
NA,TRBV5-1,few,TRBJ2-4,CASSPGAQLAKNIQYF,TGCGCCAGCAGCCCCGGGGCGCAACTAGCCAAAAACATTCAGTACTTC
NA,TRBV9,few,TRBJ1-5,CASSPLGGFNQPQHF,TGTGCCAGCAGCCCTCTTGGGGGATTCAATCAGCCCCAGCATTTT
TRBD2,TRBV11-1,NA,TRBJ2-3,CASSSRPTSGLPQIADTQYF,TGTGCCAGCAGCTCTCGGCCGACTAGCGGGCTACCACAAATCGCAGATACGCAGTATTTT
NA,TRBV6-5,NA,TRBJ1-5,CASSYALNGPQHF,TGTGCCAGCAGTTACGCACTCAATGGGCCCCAGCATTTT
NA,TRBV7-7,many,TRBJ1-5,CASSLEGGKEDF,TGTGCTAGCAGCTTAGAAGGAGGGAAGGAAGATTTT
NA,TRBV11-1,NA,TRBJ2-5,CASTSSLDGLSVETQYF,TGTGCCAGCACCTCGTCCTTGGACGGCCTGTCCGTAGAGACCCAGTACTTC
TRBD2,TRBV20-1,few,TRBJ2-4,CSAKGGRAINIQYF,TGCAGTGCTAAAGGAGGGAGGGCCATTAACATTCAGTACTTC
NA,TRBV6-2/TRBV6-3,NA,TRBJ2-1,CASSSHLSSYNEQFF,TGTGCCAGCTCCTCGCACCTGAGCTCCTACAATGAGCAGTTCTTC
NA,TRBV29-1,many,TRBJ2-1,CSVSQSLADEQFF,TGCAGCGTTAGCCAGTCCCTAGCCGATGAGCAGTTCTTC